One sample yielded the 7 T cell receptor beta chains listed below, sequenced in a study of T cells in Graves' hyperthyroidism and ophthalmopathy. TCR beta CDR3 regions were amplified from RNA transcripts. The HTBI primer set served for first-round RT-PCR of the TCR CDR3. A single record per CDR3 protein comes from TCRdb applying MiXCR to the multiplex PCR reads. This sample yields under 400,000 distinct CDR3 sequences, of which around 16% are seen a single time; roughly 26% belongs to the top ten. The source material was blood. These receptors originate from a woman between 18 and 29 years old with Graves' hyperthyroidism that later progressed to Graves' ophthalmopathy.

The chain couples TRBV4-1 to TRBJ2-5, with 8 bases aligning to TRBD1. Losses at the gene ends were 4 bases for V and 1 base for J; bases not matched to a gene: 5. Germline V gene lookup returns CDR1 MGHRA and CDR2 YSYEKL. The CDR3 consists of 15 residues. The DNA of the CDR3 is TGCGCCAGCAGCCTGACAGGGGCCCCCCAAGAGACCCAGTACTTC. It is translated as CASSLTGAPQETQYF.

The chain is built from TRBV7-2 and TRBJ2-3; TRBD2 matches at 9 bases. Germline assignment: CDR1 SGHTA and CDR2 FQGNSA. This CDR3 comprises 16 residues. Trimming at V came to 1 base and at J to 5 bases, leaving 7 bases not matched to a gene. In nucleotides, the CDR3 is TGTGCCAGCAGCTTAGAGTTAGCGGGAGTTGGAGATACGCAGTATTTT. Encoded protein: CASSLELAGVGDTQYF.

The chain recombines TRBV6-2 or TRBV6-3 with TRBJ1-1; TRBD1 is a possible D gene (5 bases). Trimming left V 2 bases short and J 2 bases short, with 18 bases between. The CDR3 is 17 amino acids. Germline assignment: CDR1 MNHEY and CDR2 SVGEGT. The CDR3 region is CASSYTVGGPDNTEAFF. CDR3 nucleotides: TGTGCCAGCAGTTACACCGTCGGGGGACCAGACAACACTGAAGCTTTCTTT.

This clonotype was seen only once. The CDR3 DNA reads as TGTGCCAGCAGTTCCGTCACCGGGGAGCTGTTTTTT. Amino acids: CASSSVTGELFF. This chain connects TRBV27 to TRBJ2-2; D remains unclear. V lost 4 bases to trimming and J lost 4 bases, with 4 bases between them. CDR3 length: 12 residues. Germline lookup yields CDR1 MNHEY and CDR2 SMNVEV (reference sequence).

This clonotype was recorded at least ten times. V and J are TRBV7-2 and TRBJ2-7; the D call may be TRBD1 or TRBD2 (6 bases each). This CDR3 spans 14 amino acids. The germline V gene encodes CDR1 SGHTA and CDR2 FQGNSA. Trimming shortened V by 1 base and J by 3 bases, and 10 bases separated the two germline ends. CDR3 sequence reads: CASSLEQGGYEQYF. The CDR3 DNA reads as TGTGCCAGCAGCTTAGAACAGGGAGGCTACGAGCAGTACTTC.

The chain combines TRBV3-1 with TRBJ2-5; TRBD2 might be the D (7 bases). Per the germline V gene, CDR1 is LGHDT and CDR2 is YNNKEL (reference sequence). The CDR3 contains 13 residues. V lost 2 bases, J lost 10 bases, and 14 bases lay in between. The chain's CDR3 is CASSQNGEGGQYF. In DNA form, the CDR3 reads TGTGCCAGCAGCCAAAATGGGGAGGGGGGCCAGTACTTC.

This clonotype was seen at least ten times. The V gene is TRBV20-1, the J gene TRBJ2-7; D gene uncertain. Germline V gene lookup returns CDR1 DFQATT and CDR2 SNEGSKA (reference sequence). Trimming stripped 2 bases from V and 1 base from J, with 18 bases between. CDR3 length: 16 amino acids. The CDR3 coding sequence is TGCAGTGCTAGAAAGGTAGCACCGCTAGTTTCCTACGAGCAGTACTTC. Amino acid sequence: CSARKVAPLVSYEQYF.